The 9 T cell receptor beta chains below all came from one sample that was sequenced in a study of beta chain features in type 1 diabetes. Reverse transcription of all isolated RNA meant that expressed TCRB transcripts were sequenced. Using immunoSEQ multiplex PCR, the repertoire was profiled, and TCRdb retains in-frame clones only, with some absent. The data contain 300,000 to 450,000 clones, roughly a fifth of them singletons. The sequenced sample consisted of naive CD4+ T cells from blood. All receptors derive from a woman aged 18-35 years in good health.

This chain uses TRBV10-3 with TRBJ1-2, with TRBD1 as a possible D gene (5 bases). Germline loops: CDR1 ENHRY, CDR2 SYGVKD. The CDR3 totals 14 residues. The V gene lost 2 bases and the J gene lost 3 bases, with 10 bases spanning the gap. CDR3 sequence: CAISETGIYYGYTF. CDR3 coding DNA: TGTGCCATCAGTGAGACAGGAATATACTATGGCTACACCTTC.

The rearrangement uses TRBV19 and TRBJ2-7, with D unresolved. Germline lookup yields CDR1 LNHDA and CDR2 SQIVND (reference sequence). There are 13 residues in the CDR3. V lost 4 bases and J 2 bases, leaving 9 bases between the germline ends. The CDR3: CASSNSDTYEQYF. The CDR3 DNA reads TGTGCCAGTAGTAACAGTGATACCTACGAGCAGTACTTC.

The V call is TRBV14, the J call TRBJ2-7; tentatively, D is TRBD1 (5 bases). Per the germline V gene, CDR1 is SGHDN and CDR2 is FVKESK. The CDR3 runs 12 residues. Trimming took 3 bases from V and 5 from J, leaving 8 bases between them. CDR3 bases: TGTGCCAGCAGCCACGACAGAGACGAGCAGTACTTC. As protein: CASSHDRDEQYF.

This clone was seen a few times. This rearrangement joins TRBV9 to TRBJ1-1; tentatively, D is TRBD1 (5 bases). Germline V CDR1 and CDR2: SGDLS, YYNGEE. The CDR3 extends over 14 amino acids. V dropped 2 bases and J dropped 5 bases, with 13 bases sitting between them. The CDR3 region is CASSVLSEGTEAFF. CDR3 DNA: TGTGCCAGCAGCGTTTTATCGGAGGGGACTGAAGCTTTCTTT.

CDR3 loop: CASSGREPYNEQFF. In nucleotides, the CDR3 is TGCGCCAGCAGCGGTAGGGAGCCCTACAATGAGCAGTTCTTC. This chain connects TRBV5-1 to TRBJ2-1; perhaps TRBD2 as D (5 bases). Trimming stripped 4 bases from V and 2 bases from J, with 10 bases between. The CDR3 has 14 residues. Germline loops: CDR1 SGHRS, CDR2 YFSETQ.

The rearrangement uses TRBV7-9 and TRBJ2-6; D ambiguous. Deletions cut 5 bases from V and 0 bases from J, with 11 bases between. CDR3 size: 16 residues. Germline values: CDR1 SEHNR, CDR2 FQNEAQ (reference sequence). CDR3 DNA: TGTGCCAGCAGCACCAGATCCTTCTCTGGGGCCAACGTCCTGACTTTC. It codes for CASSTRSFSGANVLTF. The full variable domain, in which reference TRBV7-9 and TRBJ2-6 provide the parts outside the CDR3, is DTGVSQNPRHKITKRGQNVTFRCDPISEHNRLYWYRQTLGQGPEFLTYFQNEAQLEKSRLLSDRFSAERPKGSFSTLEIQRTEQGDSAMYLCASSTRSFSGANVLTFGAGSRLTVL.

The CDR3 sequence: CASTLAEDNEQFF. The CDR3 DNA follows: TGTGCCAGCACCCTAGCGGAGGACAATGAGCAGTTCTTC. V and J are TRBV2 and TRBJ2-1, with 7 bases aligning to TRBD2. V dropped 7 bases and J dropped 5; count of bases not matched to a gene: 5. The CDR3 consists of 13 residues. In germline, CDR1 is SNHLY, CDR2 FYNNEI.

Here the CDR3 DNA reads TGCAGCGCGGGGATATCCTACGAGCAGTACTTC. Its translation is CSAGISYEQYF. The chain joins TRBV29-1 to TRBJ2-7; maybe TRBD2 (5 bases). The germline CDR1 and CDR2 sequences are SQVTM and ANQGSEA. V dropped 7 bases and J dropped 1 base, with 8 bases sitting between them. This CDR3 comprises 11 residues.

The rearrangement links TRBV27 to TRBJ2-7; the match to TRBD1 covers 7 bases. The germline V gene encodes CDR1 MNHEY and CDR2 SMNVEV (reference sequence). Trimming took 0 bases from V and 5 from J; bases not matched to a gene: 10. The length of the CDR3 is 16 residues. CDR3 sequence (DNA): TGTGCCAGCAGTTTATCCGGGACAGCCGTCAGGAACGAGCAGTACTTC. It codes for CASSLSGTAVRNEQYF.